A single sample gave rise to the 11 T cell receptor beta chains below, sequenced in a study of graft-versus-host responses after intestinal transplantation. Clones were read by immunoSEQ multiplex PCR, and TCRdb kept only the in-frame ones, dropping some. The table lists some 87,000 clones, approximately 95% of them singletons. Antigen specificity for these receptors is unknown. The sample here was unstimulated CD8+ T cells sorted from spleen or lymph node cells, taken before transplant. The receptors stem from a human donor who was the organ donor for an intestinal transplant.

The V gene is TRBV27, the J gene TRBJ2-7; the D gene is possibly TRBD2 (6 bases). The CDR3 is 16 amino acids. Germline V gene data show CDR1 as MNHEY and CDR2 as SMNVEV (reference sequence). The V end was cut by 2 bases, the J end by 2 bases, with 16 bases between. This CDR3 is CASSLGAGTGAYEQYF. In DNA, the CDR3 is TGTGCCAGCAGTTTAGGGGCCGGGACGGGAGCCTACGAGCAGTACTTC.

This clone was observed once. The rearrangement links TRBV4-1 to TRBJ2-3; tentatively, D is TRBD2 (5 bases). CDR1 is MGHRA, CDR2 YSYEKL, per germline. The length of the CDR3 is 13 residues. V lost 3 bases and J lost 2, with 6 bases in between. DNA for the CDR3: TGCGCCAGCAGCCACGGGAACACAGATACGCAGTATTTT. Protein product: CASSHGNTDTQYF.

This chain uses TRBV9 with TRBJ1-1; 8 bases align to TRBD1. The germline CDR1 and CDR2 sequences are SGDLS and YYNGEE. The CDR3 is 16 residues long. Trimming at V came to 0 bases and at J to 5 bases, leaving 9 bases not matched to a gene. The CDR3, as DNA: TGTGCCAGCAGCGTAGAAGGGGGGCAGGGGGCGACTGAAGCTTTCTTT. Translation: CASSVEGGQGATEAFF.

This clone has just one count. The chain recombines TRBV11-2 with TRBJ2-1, with 7 bases that match TRBD2. The junction had 10 bases not matched to a gene; V was cut back by 5 bases and J by 0 bases. The germline gives CDR1 SGHAT, CDR2 FQNNGV. The CDR3 runs 17 residues. CDR3 DNA sequence: TGTGCCAGCAGCGTCCCTAGCGGACATCGCTCCTACAATGAGCAGTTCTTC. Translating it yields CASSVPSGHRSYNEQFF.

About this clone: At the DNA level, this CDR3 is encoded by other sequences in the same sample as well. This chain connects TRBV9 to TRBJ2-7, with D possibly matching TRBD1 (6 bases). Per germline, CDR1 SGDLS and CDR2 YYNGEE. Trimming stripped 2 bases from V and 2 bases from J, with 8 bases between. The length of the CDR3 is 13 residues. CDR3: CASSVGDTYEQYF. CDR3 nucleotides: TGTGCCAGCAGCGTCGGGGACACCTACGAGCAGTACTTC.

The chain couples TRBV13 to TRBJ1-2; D call uncertain. Trimming took off 3 bases at V and 9 bases at J, with 11 bases between the two ends. The CDR3 length is 12 residues. Germline values: CDR1 PRHDT, CDR2 FYEKMQ (reference sequence). CDR3 DNA sequence: TGTGCCAGCAGCTTGCCGGGTAGGAGCTACACCTTC. It specifies CASSLPGRSYTF.

CDR3: CASSLEEARADTF. CDR3 coding DNA: TGCGCCAGCAGCTTGGAGGAGGCAAGGGCGGACACCTTC. The chain recombines TRBV5-1 with TRBJ1-2; D unresolved. The germline V and J ends were trimmed by 0 bases and 12 bases, with 15 bases remaining between them. Germline V gene data show CDR1 as SGHRS and CDR2 as YFSETQ. The CDR3 length is 13 residues.

This chain uses TRBV2 with TRBJ2-5, with 8 positions matching TRBD2. V gave up 6 bases and J gave up 5 bases; unmatched junction bases: 8. This CDR3 region has 14 residues. Looked up from germline, CDR1 is SNHLY and CDR2 is FYNNEI. The CDR3 sequence is CASRRAGGWETQYF. CDR3 nucleotides: TGTGCCAGCAGGCGTGCGGGGGGCTGGGAGACCCAGTACTTC. Full variable domain (remainder filled in from reference TRBV2 and TRBJ2-5): EPEVTQTPSHQVTQMGQEVILRCVPISNHLYFYWYRQILGQKVEFLVSFYNNEISEKSEIFDDQFSVERPDGSNFTLKIRSTKLEDSAMYFCASRRAGGWETQYFGPGTRLLVL.

V and J are TRBV28 and TRBJ2-7; TRBD1 is a possible D gene (6 bases). CDR1 is MDHEN and CDR2 is SYDVKM in the germline V gene. Trimming took off 6 bases at V and 1 base at J, with 10 bases between the two ends. There are 13 residues in the CDR3. CDR3: CASRLRGSYEQYF. In DNA form, the CDR3 reads TGTGCCAGCAGACTAAGGGGGTCCTACGAGCAGTACTTC.

The CDR3 coding sequence is TGTGCCAGCAGCCAACCCTGGACTAGCGGGAGGGGTAATGAGCAGTTCTTC. It encodes CASSQPWTSGRGNEQFF. The genes are TRBV4-2 and TRBJ2-1, with 15 nucleotides matching TRBD2. Germline V gene data show CDR1 as LGHNA and CDR2 as YNFKEQ. V shed 2 bases and J 7 bases; nucleotides not matched to a gene: 6. This CDR3 is 17 amino acids long.

This clone was detected only a few times. V usage is TRBV5-1 and J usage is TRBJ2-7, with 7 bases matching TRBD2. After removal of 2 bases from V and 2 bases from J, the junction contained 1 base not matched to a gene. The V gene's germline CDR1 is SGHRS and CDR2 YFSETQ. This CDR3 contains 13 residues. CDR3 DNA sequence: TGCGCCAGCAGCTTTGGGGGGGCCTACGAGCAGTACTTC. Protein: CASSFGGAYEQYF.